This T cell receptor (beta chain) was sequenced for a study of Ad26.COV2.S vaccination and SARS-CoV-2 variants. The germline V and J ends were trimmed by 3 bases and 2 bases, with 7 bases remaining between them. From germline, CDR1 is GTSNPN and CDR2 SVGIG (reference sequence). The CDR3 sequence is 12 residues long. Assay used: immunoSEQ multiplex PCR; TCRdb lists only in-frame clones, some missing. The profile shows about 680,000 clones, roughly nine tenths of them singletons. Stated treatment: roughly 19 received Ad26.COV2.S at low or high dose, single or two shots; a few received placebo; per-sample allocation not given. The study sampled participants on day 63 after the first vaccine or placebo injection.

The receptor comes from a person between 18 and 65 years old who received the Ad26.COV2.S COVID-19 vaccine or a placebo. Sequenced here: peripheral blood, sampled in a trial of Ad26.COV2.S vaccine versus placebo. J is TRBJ1-2 and V is TRBV30; D gene ambiguous. The CDR3 region has the DNA TGTGCCTGGAGACCGACGAACTATGGCTACACCTTC. This sequence encodes CAWRPTNYGYTF.